A selection of T cell receptor beta chains follows, all from one sample in a study of blood T cell repertoires in COVID-19. Only in-frame clones appear in the TCRdb table, and some are missing; sequencing was by immunoSEQ multiplex PCR. The sample contains 250,000 to 350,000 clones, approximately 84% of which appear only once. Sample: PBMCs or T cells enriched from blood (not recorded which). The receptors come from a woman aged 18-35 years who had recovered from COVID-19. Each CDR3 is given with its conserved first and last residue. The order of the fields is clone size, D gene, J gene, V gene, CDR3 protein, CDR3 DNA. The D gene is left open where the match is weak. The size of a clone is reported for some rows only, either as once, few or many, or as a class for expanded clones.

>NA|TRBD1|TRBJ2-3|TRBV19
CASSMGQGTDTQYF
TGTGCCAGTAGTATGGGACAGGGAACAGATACGCAGTATTTT
>NA|NA|TRBJ1-2|TRBV5-5
CASSLRTGNRYGYTF
TGTGCCAGCAGCTTGAGGACCGGGAATCGTTATGGCTACACCTTC
>NA|NA|TRBJ2-1|TRBV5-4
CASSFSPGLLNEQFF
TGTGCCAGCAGCTTCAGCCCCGGACTTCTCAATGAGCAGTTCTTC
>NA|NA|TRBJ2-1|TRBV11-2
CASSLNGGTVLYNEQFF
TGTGCCAGCAGCTTAAATGGGGGGACAGTTCTCTACAATGAGCAGTTCTTC
>many|NA|TRBJ2-7|TRBV5-1
CASSPRGGDLREQYF
TGCGCCAGCAGCCCCCGAGGAGGGGACTTACGCGAGCAGTACTTC
>NA|NA|TRBJ1-2|TRBV28
CASSFSNYGYTF
TGTGCCAGCAGTTTTTCAAACTATGGCTACACCTTC
>NA|TRBD1|TRBJ1-2|TRBV18
CASSPPEQGIYGYTF
TGTGCCAGCTCACCACCAGAACAGGGGATCTATGGCTACACCTTC
>NA|NA|TRBJ2-1|TRBV1
CTSSQAGTSVNEQFF
TGCACCAGCAGCCAGGCCGGGACTAGCGTTAATGAGCAGTTCTTC
>NA|NA|TRBJ2-3|TRBV11-2
CASSLGSSGRPPSTDTQYF
TGTGCCAGCAGCTTAGGCTCCAGCGGAAGGCCTCCTAGCACAGATACGCAGTATTTT
>NA|TRBD1|TRBJ1-3|TRBV13
CASSETGTEGNTIYF
TGTGCCAGCAGCGAAACCGGGACAGAAGGAAACACCATATATTTT
>NA|TRBD1|TRBJ2-7|TRBV7-2
CASSLDRGREQYF
TGTGCCAGCAGCTTAGATAGGGGGCGTGAGCAGTACTTC
>NA|TRBD2|TRBJ2-2|TRBV28
CASSLTSGMSGELFF
TGTGCCAGCAGCCTCACTAGCGGGATGTCCGGGGAGCTGTTTTTT
>once|TRBD2|TRBJ2-3|TRBV3-1/TRBV3-2
CASSLGLAERTDTQYF
TGTGCCAGCAGCCTCGGACTAGCGGAGCGCACAGATACGCAGTATTTT
>NA|TRBD2|TRBJ2-2|TRBV4-2
CASSQLTSGGYTGELFF
TGTGCCAGCAGCCAGCTGACTAGCGGGGGGTATACCGGGGAGCTGTTTTTT
>NA|TRBD2|TRBJ2-7|TRBV6-2/TRBV6-3
CASSYKRGDSYEQYF
TGTGCCAGCAGTTACAAGCGGGGGGACTCCTACGAGCAGTACTTC
>NA|NA|TRBJ2-5|TRBV19
CASSTLRYQETQYF
TGTGCCAGTAGTACCCTCAGGTACCAAGAGACCCAGTACTTC
>NA|NA|TRBJ1-1|TRBV3-1/TRBV3-2
CASSYIQDGTEAFF
TGTGCCAGCAGCTATATCCAGGATGGCACTGAAGCTTTCTTT
>NA|NA|TRBJ2-2|TRBV5-6
CASSFGVYTGELFF
TGTGCCAGCAGCTTCGGGGTTTACACCGGGGAGCTGTTTTTT
>once|NA|TRBJ2-1|TRBV5-1
CASSSGDLGEQFF
TGCGCCAGCAGCTCGGGGGACCTGGGGGAGCAGTTCTTC
>NA|NA|TRBJ1-1|TRBV7-9
CASSPAEGENTEAFF
TGTGCCAGCAGCCCGGCAGAGGGAGAGAACACTGAAGCTTTCTTT
>NA|NA|TRBJ2-1|TRBV28
CASSPAGDNEQFF
TGTGCCAGCAGTCCCGCGGGTGACAATGAGCAGTTCTTC
>NA|NA|TRBJ1-1|TRBV6-2/TRBV6-3
CASSRQDLGNTEAFF
TGTGCCAGCAGTCGACAGGATTTGGGGAACACTGAAGCTTTCTTT
>NA|NA|TRBJ1-2|TRBV19
CASSIGTLKGYGYTF
TGTGCCAGTAGTATTGGGACACTGAAGGGGTATGGCTACACCTTC
>NA|TRBD1|TRBJ2-2|TRBV9
CASSVGTGGSTGELFF
TGTGCCAGCAGCGTCGGGACAGGGGGGAGCACCGGGGAGCTGTTTTTT
>few|NA|TRBJ1-1|TRBV29-1
CSVEDWGGEAFF
TGCAGCGTTGAGGATTGGGGAGGTGAAGCTTTCTTT
>NA|NA|TRBJ1-5|TRBV10-2
CASSETAVDSNQPQHF
TGCGCCAGCAGTGAGACGGCGGTGGATAGCAATCAGCCCCAGCATTTT
>NA|TRBD1|TRBJ1-2|TRBV2
CASTRLDRARYGYTF
TGTGCCAGCACCCGCCTCGACAGGGCCCGCTATGGCTACACCTTC
>NA|NA|TRBJ2-7|TRBV12-1
CASSPEAPGQGGYEQYF
TGTGCCAGCAGCCCTGAGGCTCCGGGACAGGGAGGCTACGAGCAGTACTTC
>NA|NA|TRBJ2-7|TRBV7-3
CASSLGPDSSYEQYF
TGTGCCAGCAGCTTAGGGCCGGACAGCTCCTACGAGCAGTACTTC
>once|TRBD2|TRBJ2-1|TRBV20-1
CSASPSGSSYNEQFF
TGCAGTGCTAGTCCTAGCGGCAGCTCCTACAATGAGCAGTTCTTC
>NA|TRBD1|TRBJ1-4|TRBV6-2/TRBV6-3
CASSRDRFEKLFF
TGTGCCAGCAGTCGGGACAGGTTTGAAAAACTGTTTTTT
>NA|NA|TRBJ1-2|TRBV30
CACSRGGYGYTF
TGTGCCTGCTCGAGGGGAGGCTATGGCTACACCTTC
>few|NA|TRBJ2-2|TRBV13
CASSPRGGRELFF
TGTGCCAGCAGCCCAAGGGGGGGAAGGGAGCTGTTTTTT
>few|TRBD1|TRBJ1-5|TRBV7-6
CASSKQTGGQDQPQHF
TGTGCCAGCAGCAAACAGACAGGGGGTCAGGATCAGCCCCAGCATTTT
>NA|NA|TRBJ1-2|TRBV10-3
CAISESTTSNYGYTF
TGTGCCATCAGTGAGTCGACAACATCTAACTATGGCTACACCTTC
>NA|NA|TRBJ1-6|TRBV11-2
CASSLEQSSYNSPLHF
TGTGCCAGCAGCTTGGAACAGAGCTCCTATAATTCACCCCTCCACTTT
>NA|TRBD1|TRBJ2-1|TRBV7-9
CASSSGQGESEQFF
TGTGCCAGCAGCTCCGGACAGGGAGAGAGTGAGCAGTTCTTC
>NA|TRBD2|TRBJ2-1|TRBV7-3
CASSPPQAGGPHEQFF
TGTGCCAGCAGCCCCCCCCAGGCGGGGGGGCCTCATGAGCAGTTCTTC
>NA|TRBD1|TRBJ1-2|TRBV19
CASSPGTGLTGYTF
TGTGCCAGTAGTCCCGGGACAGGACTAACTGGCTACACCTTC
>few|NA|TRBJ1-2|TRBV12-3/TRBV12-4
CASTDLYGYTF
TGTGCCAGCACAGATTTATATGGCTACACCTTC
>NA|TRBD1|TRBJ1-2|TRBV5-6
CASSFTGTALFNYGYTF
TGTGCCAGCAGCTTCACCGGGACAGCCCTTTTTAACTATGGCTACACCTTC
>NA|NA|TRBJ1-1|TRBV30
CAWSPLVTEAFF
TGTGCCTGGAGCCCCCTAGTCACTGAAGCTTTCTTT
>NA|NA|TRBJ1-2|TRBV5-8
CASSDETSGALYYGYTF
TGTGCCAGCAGCGATGAAACCTCAGGTGCTCTCTACTATGGCTACACCTTC
>few|NA|TRBJ1-1|TRBV12-5
CASGSRDFRTEAFF
TGTGCTAGTGGAAGCAGGGACTTTAGGACTGAAGCTTTCTTT
>many|NA|TRBJ1-1|TRBV5-1
CASSYSGPNTEAFF
TGCGCCAGCAGCTACTCAGGCCCGAACACTGAAGCTTTCTTT